A selection of T cell receptor beta chains follows, all from one sample in a study of OX40 agonist ivuxolimab in advanced cancers. TCRdb keeps only in-frame clones here, not all; method: immunoSEQ multiplex PCR. This sample has 30,000 to 45,000 clones; approximately 79% occur once, and the top ten carry 1.8%. Specimen: CD4+ or CD8+ T cells sorted from blood, collected in a trial of the OX40 agonist ivuxolimab. Receptors originate from an adult with an advanced solid tumor such as melanoma, head and neck, liver or kidney cancer. Each CDR3 is given with its conserved first and last residue. Each record gives: V gene, D gene, clone size, J gene, CDR3 protein, CDR3 DNA. The D gene is left open where the match is weak. Where a row states a size, it is once, few, many or the class of an expanded clone; other rows omit it.

TRBV29-1	TRBD1	.	TRBJ2-1	CSARTGGLNEQFF	TGCAGCGCTAGGACAGGGGGCCTGAATGAGCAGTTCTTC
TRBV2	TRBD2	.	TRBJ2-3	CASSGRGTTDTQYF	TGTGCCAGCAGTGGGCGGGGGACCACAGATACGCAGTATTTT
TRBV6-5	.	.	TRBJ1-1	CASSYVGGWGTEAFF	TGTGCCAGCAGTTACGTCGGGGGATGGGGCACTGAAGCTTTCTTT
TRBV7-6	TRBD2	.	TRBJ2-1	CASSHPGGEDEQFF	TGTGCCAGCAGTCATCCCGGGGGGGAGGATGAGCAGTTCTTC
TRBV16	.	.	TRBJ2-1	CASSQSGPNNEQFF	TGTGCCAGCAGCCAATCGGGACCAAACAATGAGCAGTTCTTC
TRBV12-5	TRBD2	.	TRBJ2-3	CASGTGTSGEADTQYF	TGTGCTAGTGGTACAGGGACTAGCGGGGAGGCAGATACGCAGTATTTT
TRBV18	TRBD2	.	TRBJ2-7	CASAREGPPSSYEQYF	TGTGCCAGCGCCAGGGAGGGGCCACCGAGCTCCTACGAGCAGTACTTC
TRBV2	TRBD1	few	TRBJ1-1	CASRAGQVNTEAFF	TGTGCCAGCAGAGCCGGACAGGTGAACACTGAAGCTTTCTTT
TRBV9	.	few	TRBJ1-6	CASSPRTDNSPLHF	TGTGCCAGCAGCCCTAGGACGGATAATTCACCCCTCCACTTT
TRBV7-2	.	.	TRBJ1-4	CASSASRTTNEKLFF	TGTGCCAGCAGCGCCTCCCGTACCACTAATGAAAAACTGTTTTTT
TRBV5-1	TRBD2	.	TRBJ2-3	CASSLPSGGDTDTQYF	TGCGCCAGCAGCTTGCCCTCGGGGGGGGACACAGATACGCAGTATTTT
TRBV7-2	.	.	TRBJ1-3	CASSLEVGSGNTIYF	TGTGCCAGCAGCTTAGAAGTAGGCTCTGGAAACACCATATATTTT
TRBV5-1	.	medium-sized	TRBJ2-7	CASSFSGVSPEQYF	TGCGCCAGCAGCTTCAGTGGAGTCTCCCCCGAGCAGTACTTC
TRBV6-6	.	.	TRBJ2-1	CASSYSFQNEQFF	TGTGCCAGCAGTTACTCGTTCCAAAATGAGCAGTTCTTC
TRBV21-1	.	few	TRBJ1-5	CASSKIGQPQHF	TGTGCCAGCAGCAAAATCGGCCAGCCCCAGCATTTT
TRBV30	.	.	TRBJ1-6	CAWSVLRPSPLHF	TGTGCCTGGAGTGTATTGAGGCCCTCACCCCTCCACTTT
TRBV4-3	TRBD1	.	TRBJ2-3	CASSQGHRDRGQYF	TGCGCCAGCAGCCAAGGGCACCGGGACAGGGGGCAGTATTTT
TRBV27	TRBD2	.	TRBJ2-2	CASRGRVNTGELFF	TGTGCCAGCAGAGGGAGGGTTAACACCGGGGAGCTGTTTTTT
TRBV18	.	once	TRBJ1-2	CASSPQGPHYGYTF	TGTGCCAGCTCACCCCAAGGGCCCCACTATGGCTACACCTTC
TRBV20-1	.	.	TRBJ2-7	CSAAGTSGQYF	TGCAGTGCCGCCGGGACATCGGGGCAGTACTTC
TRBV18	.	.	TRBJ2-1	CASSADWESYNEQFF	TGTGCCAGCTCAGCCGACTGGGAGTCCTACAATGAGCAGTTCTTC
TRBV4-2	TRBD2	.	TRBJ2-3	CASSQDLAGGDTQYF	TGTGCCAGCAGCCAAGATCTAGCGGGGGGGGATACGCAGTATTTT
TRBV6-1	.	.	TRBJ2-2	CATFRVPGELFF	TGTGCCACCTTCAGGGTTCCCGGGGAGCTGTTTTTT
TRBV7-3	.	few	TRBJ2-3	CASSAFMGGADTQYF	TGTGCCAGCAGCGCCTTTATGGGGGGCGCGGATACGCAGTATTTT
TRBV4-2	.	few	TRBJ2-7	CASSQSGTSTYEQYF	TGTGCCAGCAGCCAATCCGGGACTTCGACTTACGAGCAGTACTTC
TRBV5-4	.	.	TRBJ2-7	CASSLYTGSYEQYF	TGTGCCAGCAGCTTGTATACGGGTTCCTACGAGCAGTACTTC
TRBV11-1	TRBD1	.	TRBJ2-3	CASSLNLQGASTDTQYF	TGTGCCAGCAGCTTAAATTTGCAGGGGGCAAGCACAGATACGCAGTATTTT
TRBV9	TRBD1	.	TRBJ1-1	CASSVARDREAFF	TGTGCCAGCAGCGTAGCTAGGGACAGGGAAGCTTTCTTT
TRBV5-6	.	few	TRBJ2-2	CASSLPRGTGELFF	TGTGCCAGCAGCTTGCCCCGAGGGACCGGGGAGCTGTTTTTT
TRBV30	.	once	TRBJ2-7	CAWGENPRNYEQYF	TGTGCCTGGGGAGAGAACCCACGGAACTACGAGCAGTACTTC
TRBV5-1	TRBD1	.	TRBJ2-7	CASRRTGDYEQYF	TGCGCCAGCAGGCGGACAGGGGACTACGAGCAGTACTTC
TRBV9	TRBD1	.	TRBJ1-1	CASSDPGTGRFGENTEAFF	TGTGCCAGCAGCGACCCCGGGACAGGGAGGTTCGGGGAAAACACTGAAGCTTTCTTT
TRBV18	TRBD1	.	TRBJ2-3	CASSTDRLYTDTQYF	TGTGCCAGCTCTACGGACAGGCTGTACACAGATACGCAGTATTTT
TRBV21-1	.	.	TRBJ2-7	CASSKVRTGGSHEQYF	TGTGCCAGCAGCAAAGTTAGGACAGGGGGAAGCCACGAGCAGTACTTC
TRBV7-9	.	.	TRBJ1-3	CASSYRLTQGNTIYF	TGTGCCAGCAGCTATCGATTGACTCAGGGAAACACCATATATTTT
TRBV7-8	TRBD1	.	TRBJ2-7	CASSTPTGNHEQYF	TGTGCCAGCAGCACCCCGACAGGGAACCACGAGCAGTACTTC